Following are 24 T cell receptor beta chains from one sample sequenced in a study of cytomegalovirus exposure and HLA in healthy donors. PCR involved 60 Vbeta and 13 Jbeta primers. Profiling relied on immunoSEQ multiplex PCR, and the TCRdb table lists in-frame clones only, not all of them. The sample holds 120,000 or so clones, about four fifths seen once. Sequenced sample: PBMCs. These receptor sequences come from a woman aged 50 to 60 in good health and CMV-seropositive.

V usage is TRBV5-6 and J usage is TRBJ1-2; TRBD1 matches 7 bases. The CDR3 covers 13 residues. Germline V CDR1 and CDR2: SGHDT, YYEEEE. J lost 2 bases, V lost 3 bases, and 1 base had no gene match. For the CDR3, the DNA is TGTGCCAGCAGCTCGACAGGGAACTATGGCTACACCTTC. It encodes CASSSTGNYGYTF.

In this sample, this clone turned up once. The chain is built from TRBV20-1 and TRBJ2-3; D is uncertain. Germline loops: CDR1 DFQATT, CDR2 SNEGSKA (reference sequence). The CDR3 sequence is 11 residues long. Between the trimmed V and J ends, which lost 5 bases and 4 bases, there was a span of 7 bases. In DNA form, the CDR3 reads TGCAGTGCTGTATCCGCAGATACGCAGTATTTT. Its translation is CSAVSADTQYF.

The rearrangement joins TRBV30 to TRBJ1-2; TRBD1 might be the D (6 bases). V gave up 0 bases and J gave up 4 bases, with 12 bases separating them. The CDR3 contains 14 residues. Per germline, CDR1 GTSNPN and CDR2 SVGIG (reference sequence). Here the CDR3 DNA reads TGTGCCTGGAGTGTGTTGGGGGCCGCCTATGGCTACACCTTC. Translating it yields CAWSVLGAAYGYTF.

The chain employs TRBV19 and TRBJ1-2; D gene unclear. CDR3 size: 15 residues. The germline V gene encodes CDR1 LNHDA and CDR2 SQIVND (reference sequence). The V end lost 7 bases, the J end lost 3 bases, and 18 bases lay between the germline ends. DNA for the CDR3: TGTGCCAGTATGGGAATCCTTGAGGGAGACTATGGCTACACCTTC. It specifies CASMGILEGDYGYTF.

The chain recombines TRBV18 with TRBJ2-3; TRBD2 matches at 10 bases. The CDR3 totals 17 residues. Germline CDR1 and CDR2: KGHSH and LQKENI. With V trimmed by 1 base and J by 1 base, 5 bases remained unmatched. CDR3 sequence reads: CASSPRPAGGGTDTQYF. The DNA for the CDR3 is TGTGCCAGCTCACCACGCCCAGCGGGAGGGGGCACAGATACGCAGTATTTT.

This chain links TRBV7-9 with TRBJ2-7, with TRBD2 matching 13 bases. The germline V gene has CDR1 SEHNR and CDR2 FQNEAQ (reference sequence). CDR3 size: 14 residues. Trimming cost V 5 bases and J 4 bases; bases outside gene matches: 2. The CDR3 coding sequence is TGTGCCAGCAGCGCGACTAGCGGGAGGTACGAGCAGTACTTC. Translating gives CASSATSGRYEQYF.

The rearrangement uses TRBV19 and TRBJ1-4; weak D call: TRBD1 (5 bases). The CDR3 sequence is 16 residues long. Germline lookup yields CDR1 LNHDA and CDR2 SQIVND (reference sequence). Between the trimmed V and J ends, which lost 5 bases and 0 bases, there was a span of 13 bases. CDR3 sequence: CASSDPRGATNEKLFF. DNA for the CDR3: TGTGCCAGTAGTGACCCACGGGGGGCAACTAATGAAAAACTGTTTTTT.

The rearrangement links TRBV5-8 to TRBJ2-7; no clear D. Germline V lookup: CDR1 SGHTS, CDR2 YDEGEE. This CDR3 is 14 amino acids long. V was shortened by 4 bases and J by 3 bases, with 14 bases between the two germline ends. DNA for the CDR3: TGTGCCAGCAGCACGGGTCAAAATAACTACGAGCAGTACTTC. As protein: CASSTGQNNYEQYF.

CDR3 loop: CAISDSTANTEAFF. CDR3 nucleotide sequence: TGTGCCATCAGTGACTCTACAGCGAACACTGAAGCTTTCTTT. The rearrangement links TRBV10-3 to TRBJ1-1; D remains unclear. Trimming stripped 3 bases from V and 1 base from J, with 9 bases between. CDR1 is ENHRY, CDR2 SYGVKD, per germline. The CDR3 extends over 14 amino acids.

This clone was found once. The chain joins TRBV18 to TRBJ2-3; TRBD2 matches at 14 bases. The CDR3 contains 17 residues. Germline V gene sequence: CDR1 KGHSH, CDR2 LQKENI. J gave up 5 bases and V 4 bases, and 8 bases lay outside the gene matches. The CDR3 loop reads CASSQTTSGRALDTQYF. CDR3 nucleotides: TGTGCCAGCTCACAAACGACTAGCGGGAGGGCCCTAGATACGCAGTATTTT.

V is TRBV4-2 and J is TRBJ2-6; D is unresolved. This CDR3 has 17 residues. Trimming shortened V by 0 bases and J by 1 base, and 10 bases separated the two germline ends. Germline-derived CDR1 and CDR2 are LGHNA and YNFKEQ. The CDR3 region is CASSQDILRSGANVLTF. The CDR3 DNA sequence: TGTGCCAGCAGCCAAGATATTTTGCGTTCTGGGGCCAACGTCCTGACTTTC.

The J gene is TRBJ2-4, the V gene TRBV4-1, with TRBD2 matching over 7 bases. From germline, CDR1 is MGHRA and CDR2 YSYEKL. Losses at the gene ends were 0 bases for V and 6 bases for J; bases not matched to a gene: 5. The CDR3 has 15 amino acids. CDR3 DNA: TGCGCCAGCAGCCAAGATGAGGCTAGCGGAAACATTCAGTACTTC. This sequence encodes CASSQDEASGNIQYF.

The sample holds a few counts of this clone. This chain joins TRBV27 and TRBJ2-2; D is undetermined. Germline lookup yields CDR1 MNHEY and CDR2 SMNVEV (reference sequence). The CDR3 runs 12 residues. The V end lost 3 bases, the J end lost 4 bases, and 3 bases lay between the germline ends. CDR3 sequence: CASSFITGELFF. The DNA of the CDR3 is TGTGCCAGCAGTTTTATCACCGGGGAGCTGTTTTTT.

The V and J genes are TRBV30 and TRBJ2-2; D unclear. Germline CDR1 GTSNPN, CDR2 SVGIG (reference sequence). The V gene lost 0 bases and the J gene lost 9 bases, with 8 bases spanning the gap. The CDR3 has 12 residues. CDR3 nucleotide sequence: TGTGCCTGGAGTGTCACTTCTCGGGAGCTGTTTTTT. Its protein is CAWSVTSRELFF.

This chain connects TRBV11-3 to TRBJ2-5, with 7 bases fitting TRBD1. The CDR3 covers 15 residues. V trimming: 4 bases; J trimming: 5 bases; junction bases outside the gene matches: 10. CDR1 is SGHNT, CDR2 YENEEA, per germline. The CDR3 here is CASSSTVTGEETQYF. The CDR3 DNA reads TGTGCCAGCAGCTCCACGGTCACAGGGGAGGAGACCCAGTACTTC. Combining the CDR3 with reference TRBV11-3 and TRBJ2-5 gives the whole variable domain EAGVVQSPRYKIIEKKQPVAFWCNPISGHNTLYWYLQNLGQGPELLIRYENEEAVDDSQLPKDRFSAERLKGVDSTLKIQPAELGDSAVYLCASSSTVTGEETQYFGPGTRLLVL.

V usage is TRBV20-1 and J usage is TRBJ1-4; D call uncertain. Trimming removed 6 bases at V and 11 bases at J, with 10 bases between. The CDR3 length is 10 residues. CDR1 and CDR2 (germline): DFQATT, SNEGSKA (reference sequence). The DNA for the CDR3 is TGCAGTGCCCCGGAGCGGAAACTGTTTTTT. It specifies CSAPERKLFF.

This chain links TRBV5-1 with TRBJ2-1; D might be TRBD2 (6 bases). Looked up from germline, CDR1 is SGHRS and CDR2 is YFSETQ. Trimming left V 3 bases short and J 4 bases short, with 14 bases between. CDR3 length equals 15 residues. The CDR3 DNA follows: TGCGCCAGCAGCTCACAAGGAGGGGTTTACAATGAGCAGTTCTTC. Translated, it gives CASSSQGGVYNEQFF.

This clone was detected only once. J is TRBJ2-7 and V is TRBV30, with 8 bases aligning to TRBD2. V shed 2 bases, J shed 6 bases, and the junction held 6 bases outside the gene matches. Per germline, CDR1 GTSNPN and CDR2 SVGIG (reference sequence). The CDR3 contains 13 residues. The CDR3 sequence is CAWSSGLALEQYF. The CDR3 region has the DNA TGTGCCTGGAGTTCCGGACTAGCTCTCGAGCAGTACTTC.

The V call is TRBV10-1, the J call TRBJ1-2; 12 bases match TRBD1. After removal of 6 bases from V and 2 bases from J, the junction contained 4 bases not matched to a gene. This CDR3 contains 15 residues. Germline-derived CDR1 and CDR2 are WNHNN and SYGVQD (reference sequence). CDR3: CASSGGTGGNYGYTF. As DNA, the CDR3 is TGCGCCAGCAGCGGCGGGACAGGGGGCAACTATGGCTACACCTTC.

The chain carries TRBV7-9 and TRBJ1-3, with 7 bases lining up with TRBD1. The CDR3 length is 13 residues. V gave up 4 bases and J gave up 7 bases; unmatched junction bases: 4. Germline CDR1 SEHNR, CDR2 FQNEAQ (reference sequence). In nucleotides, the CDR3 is TGTGCCAGCAGCTACGGGACAGACAACACCATATATTTT. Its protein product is CASSYGTDNTIYF.

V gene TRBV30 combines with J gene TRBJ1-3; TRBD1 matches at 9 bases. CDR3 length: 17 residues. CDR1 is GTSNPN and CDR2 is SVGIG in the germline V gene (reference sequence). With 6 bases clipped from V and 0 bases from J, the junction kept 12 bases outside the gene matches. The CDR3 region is CACRRTGGNPSGNTIYF. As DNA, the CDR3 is TGTGCCTGTAGACGTACAGGGGGCAATCCCTCTGGAAACACCATATATTTT.

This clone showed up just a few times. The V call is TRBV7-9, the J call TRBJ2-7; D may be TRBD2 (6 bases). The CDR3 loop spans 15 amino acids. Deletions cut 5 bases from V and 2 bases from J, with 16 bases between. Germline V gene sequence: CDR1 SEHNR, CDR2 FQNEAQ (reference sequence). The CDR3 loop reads CASSPGSGGPYEQYF. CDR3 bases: TGTGCCAGCAGCCCTGGTTCAGGAGGGCCCTACGAGCAGTACTTC.

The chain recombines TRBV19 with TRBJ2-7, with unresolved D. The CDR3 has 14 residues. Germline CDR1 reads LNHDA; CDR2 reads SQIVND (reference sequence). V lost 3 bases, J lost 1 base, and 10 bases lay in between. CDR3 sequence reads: CASSILGSSYEQYF. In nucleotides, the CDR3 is TGTGCCAGTAGTATCCTAGGCAGTTCCTACGAGCAGTACTTC.

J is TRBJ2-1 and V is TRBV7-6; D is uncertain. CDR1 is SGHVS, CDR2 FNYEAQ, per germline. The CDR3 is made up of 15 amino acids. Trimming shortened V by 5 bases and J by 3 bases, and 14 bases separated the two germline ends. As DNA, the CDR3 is TGTGCCAGCAGCCGCCACTACTCGCTCTACAATGAGCAGTTCTTC. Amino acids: CASSRHYSLYNEQFF.